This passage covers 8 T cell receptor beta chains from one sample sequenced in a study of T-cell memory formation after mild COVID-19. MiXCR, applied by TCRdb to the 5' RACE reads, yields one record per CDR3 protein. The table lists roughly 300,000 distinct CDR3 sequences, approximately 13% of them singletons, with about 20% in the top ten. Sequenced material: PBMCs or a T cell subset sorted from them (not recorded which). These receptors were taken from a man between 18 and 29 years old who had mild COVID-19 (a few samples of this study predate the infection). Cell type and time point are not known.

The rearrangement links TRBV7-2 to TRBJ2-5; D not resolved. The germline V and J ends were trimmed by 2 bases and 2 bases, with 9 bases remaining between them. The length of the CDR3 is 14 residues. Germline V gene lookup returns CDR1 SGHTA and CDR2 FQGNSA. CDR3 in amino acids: CASSLYRPQETQYF. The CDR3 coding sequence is TGTGCCAGCAGCTTATACAGACCACAAGAGACCCAGTACTTC.

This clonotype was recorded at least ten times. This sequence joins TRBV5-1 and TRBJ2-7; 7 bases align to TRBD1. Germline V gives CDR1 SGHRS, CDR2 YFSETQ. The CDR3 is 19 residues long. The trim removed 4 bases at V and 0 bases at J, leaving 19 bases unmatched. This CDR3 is CASSLNPVQGPLSSYEQYF. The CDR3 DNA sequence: TGCGCCAGCAGCCTCAACCCAGTACAGGGGCCCTTGAGCTCCTACGAGCAGTACTTC.

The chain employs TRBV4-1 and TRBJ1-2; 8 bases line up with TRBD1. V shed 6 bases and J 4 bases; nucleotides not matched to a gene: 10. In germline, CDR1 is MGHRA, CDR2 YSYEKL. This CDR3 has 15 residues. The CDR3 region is CASRQPGTGSYGYTF. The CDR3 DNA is TGCGCCAGCAGACAACCCGGGACAGGCAGCTATGGCTACACCTTC.

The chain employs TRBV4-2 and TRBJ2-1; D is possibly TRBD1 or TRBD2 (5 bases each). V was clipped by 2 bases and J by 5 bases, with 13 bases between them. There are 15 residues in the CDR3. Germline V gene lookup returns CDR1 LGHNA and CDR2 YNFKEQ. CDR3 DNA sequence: TGTGCCAGCAGCCAATCGAGCCAGGGAGACAATGAGCAGTTCTTC. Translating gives CASSQSSQGDNEQFF.

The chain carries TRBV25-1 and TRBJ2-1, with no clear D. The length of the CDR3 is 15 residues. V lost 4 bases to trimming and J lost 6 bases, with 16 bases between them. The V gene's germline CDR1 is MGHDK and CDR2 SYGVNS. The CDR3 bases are TGTGCCAGCAGTGCTCGGGTCCCTAGAGGCAATGAGCAGTTCTTC. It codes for CASSARVPRGNEQFF.

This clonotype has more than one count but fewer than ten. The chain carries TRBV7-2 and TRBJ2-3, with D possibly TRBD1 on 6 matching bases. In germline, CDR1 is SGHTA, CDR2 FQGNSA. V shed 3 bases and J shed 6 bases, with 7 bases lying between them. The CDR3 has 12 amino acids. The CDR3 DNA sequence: TGTGCCAGCAGCTTCCAGGGGGATACGCAGTATTTT. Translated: CASSFQGDTQYF.

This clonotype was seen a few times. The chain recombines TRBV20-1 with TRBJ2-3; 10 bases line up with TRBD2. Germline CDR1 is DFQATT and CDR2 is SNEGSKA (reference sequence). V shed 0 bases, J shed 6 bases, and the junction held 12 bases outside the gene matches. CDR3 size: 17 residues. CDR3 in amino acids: CSARDHSRLAGDDTQYF. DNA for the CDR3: TGCAGTGCTAGAGATCATTCAAGGCTAGCGGGGGATGATACGCAGTATTTT.

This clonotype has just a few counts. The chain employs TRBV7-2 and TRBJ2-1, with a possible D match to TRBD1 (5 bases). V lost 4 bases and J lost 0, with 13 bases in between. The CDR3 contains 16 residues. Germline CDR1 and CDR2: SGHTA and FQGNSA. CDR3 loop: CASSSVGVSSYNEQFF. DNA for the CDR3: TGTGCCAGCAGCTCTGTAGGGGTAAGCTCCTACAATGAGCAGTTCTTC.